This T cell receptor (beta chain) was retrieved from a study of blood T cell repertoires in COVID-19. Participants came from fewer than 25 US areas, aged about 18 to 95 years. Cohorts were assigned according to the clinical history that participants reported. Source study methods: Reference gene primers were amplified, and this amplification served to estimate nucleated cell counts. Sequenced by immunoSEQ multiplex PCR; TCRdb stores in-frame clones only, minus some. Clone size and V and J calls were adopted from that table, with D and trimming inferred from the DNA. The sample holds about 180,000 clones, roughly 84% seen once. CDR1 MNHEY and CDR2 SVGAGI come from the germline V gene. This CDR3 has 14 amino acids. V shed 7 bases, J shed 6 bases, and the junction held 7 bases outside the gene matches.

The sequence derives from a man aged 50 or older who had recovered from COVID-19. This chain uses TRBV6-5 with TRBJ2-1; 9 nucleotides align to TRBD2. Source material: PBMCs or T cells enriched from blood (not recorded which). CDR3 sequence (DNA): TGTGCCAGCATCTCTGGAGCGGGGGGCAATGAGCAGTTCTTC. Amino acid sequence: CASISGAGGNEQFF.